The following is a TCR beta chain sequence with its context. Germline trimming cut 4 bases from V and 2 bases from J; bases unmatched to any gene: 10. Germline V gene lookup returns CDR1 MGHRA and CDR2 YSYEKL. CDR3 size: 17 residues. The source of the sample is a study of blood T cell repertoires in COVID-19. Background on the study: Collection of acute and convalescent COVID-19 samples took place in the United States, Italy and Spain.

Allocation to cohorts depended on clinical history reported by the participants. Repertoires were generated with immunoSEQ multiplex PCR, while TCRdb's copy carries only in-frame clones and drops some. The sample records a few hundred thousand clones, 85% to 90% being singletons. This TCR was sampled from a woman between 45 and 65 years old who had been exposed to COVID-19. The chain has TRBV4-1 and TRBJ2-7; 11 positions agree with TRBD1. The sample taken for sequencing was PBMCs or T cells enriched from blood (not recorded which). The CDR3 sequence is CASSRGQGASLTYEQYF. For the CDR3, the DNA is TGCGCCAGCAGCCGCGGACAGGGGGCATCCCTTACCTACGAGCAGTACTTC.